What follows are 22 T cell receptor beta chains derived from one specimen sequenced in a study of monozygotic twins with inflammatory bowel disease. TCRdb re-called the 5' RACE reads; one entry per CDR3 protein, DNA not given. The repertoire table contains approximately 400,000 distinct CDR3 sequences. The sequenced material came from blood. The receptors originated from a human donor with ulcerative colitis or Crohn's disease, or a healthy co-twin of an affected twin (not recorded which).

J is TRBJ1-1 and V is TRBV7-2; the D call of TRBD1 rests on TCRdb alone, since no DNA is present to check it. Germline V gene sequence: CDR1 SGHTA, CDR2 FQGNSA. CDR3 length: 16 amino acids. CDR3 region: CASSSAPGTGNTEAFF.

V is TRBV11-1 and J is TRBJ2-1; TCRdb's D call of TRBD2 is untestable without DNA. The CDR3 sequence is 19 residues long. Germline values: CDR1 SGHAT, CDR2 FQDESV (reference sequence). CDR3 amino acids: CASSLGLAGAFKSYNEQFF.

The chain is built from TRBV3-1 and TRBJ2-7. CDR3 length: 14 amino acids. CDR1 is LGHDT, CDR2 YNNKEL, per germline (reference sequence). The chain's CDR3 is CASSLAWPSYEQYF.

The CDR3 reads CASSSGGVQETQYF. V is TRBV5-1 and J is TRBJ2-5. The CDR3 has 14 amino acids. From germline, CDR1 is SGHRS and CDR2 YFSETQ.

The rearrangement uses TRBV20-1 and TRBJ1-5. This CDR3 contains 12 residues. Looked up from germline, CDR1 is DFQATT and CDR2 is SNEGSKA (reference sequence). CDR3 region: CSATAPNQPQHF.

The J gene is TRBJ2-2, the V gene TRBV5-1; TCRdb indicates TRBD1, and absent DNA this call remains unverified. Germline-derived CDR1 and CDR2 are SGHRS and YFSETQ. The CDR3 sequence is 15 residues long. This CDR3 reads CASGSQGTSTGELFF.

The CDR3 here is CASSQGWSPGRETQYF. The V and J genes are TRBV3-1 and TRBJ2-5; TCRdb reports TRBD1, a call that lacks DNA to check it against. Germline CDR1 reads LGHDT; CDR2 reads YNNKEL (reference sequence). This CDR3 spans 16 amino acids.

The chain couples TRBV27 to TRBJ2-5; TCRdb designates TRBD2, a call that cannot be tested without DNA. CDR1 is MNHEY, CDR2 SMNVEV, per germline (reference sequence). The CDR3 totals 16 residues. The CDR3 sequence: CASSTTSGTYQETQYF.

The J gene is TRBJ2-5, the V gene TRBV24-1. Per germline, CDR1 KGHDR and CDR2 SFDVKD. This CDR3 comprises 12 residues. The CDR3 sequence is CATSDPEEAQYF.

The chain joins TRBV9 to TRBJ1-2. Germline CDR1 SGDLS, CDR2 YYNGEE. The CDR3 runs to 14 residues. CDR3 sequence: CASSVEGRSYGYTF. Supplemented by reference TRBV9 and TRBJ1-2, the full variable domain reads DSGVTQTPKHLITATGQRVTLRCSPRSGDLSVYWYQQSLDQGLQFLIQYYNGEERAKGNILERFSAQQFPDLHSELNLSSLELGDSALYFCASSVEGRSYGYTFGSGTRLTVV.

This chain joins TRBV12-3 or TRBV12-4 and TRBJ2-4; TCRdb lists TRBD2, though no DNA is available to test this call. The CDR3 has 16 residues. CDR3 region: CASSLVAGGPKNIQYF.

The CDR3 region is CASSPKYRGDEQFF. The V and J genes are TRBV4-3 and TRBJ2-1; TCRdb picks TRBD1, but there is no DNA to check that call. Germline V gene data show CDR1 as LGHNA and CDR2 as YSLEER. This CDR3 spans 14 amino acids.

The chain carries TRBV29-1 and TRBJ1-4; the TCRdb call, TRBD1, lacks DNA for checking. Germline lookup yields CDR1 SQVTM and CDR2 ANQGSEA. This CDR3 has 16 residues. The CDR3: CSASASPTGNNEKLFF.

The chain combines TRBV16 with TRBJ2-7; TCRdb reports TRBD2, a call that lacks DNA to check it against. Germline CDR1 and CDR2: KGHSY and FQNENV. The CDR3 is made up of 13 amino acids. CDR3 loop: CASSQSGGSEQYF.

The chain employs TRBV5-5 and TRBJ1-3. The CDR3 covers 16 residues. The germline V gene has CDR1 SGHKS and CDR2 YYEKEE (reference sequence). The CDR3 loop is CASSYARVNSGNTIYF.

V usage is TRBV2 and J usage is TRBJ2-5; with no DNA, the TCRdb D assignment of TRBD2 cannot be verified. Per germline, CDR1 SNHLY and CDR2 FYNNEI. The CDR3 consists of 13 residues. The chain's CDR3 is CASRTSAQETQYF.

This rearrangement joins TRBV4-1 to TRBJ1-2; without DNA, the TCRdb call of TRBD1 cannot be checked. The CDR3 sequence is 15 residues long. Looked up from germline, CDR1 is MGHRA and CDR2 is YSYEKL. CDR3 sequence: CASSQIGQGRDGYTF.

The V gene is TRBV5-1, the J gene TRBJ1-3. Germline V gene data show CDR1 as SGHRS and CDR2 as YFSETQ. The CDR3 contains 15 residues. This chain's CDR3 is CASSLVSSSGNTIYF.

CDR3: CASSELIAATYEQYF. This sequence joins TRBV10-2 and TRBJ2-7; with no DNA, the TCRdb D assignment of TRBD2 cannot be verified. Per germline, CDR1 WSHSY and CDR2 SAAADI. CDR3 length: 15 residues.

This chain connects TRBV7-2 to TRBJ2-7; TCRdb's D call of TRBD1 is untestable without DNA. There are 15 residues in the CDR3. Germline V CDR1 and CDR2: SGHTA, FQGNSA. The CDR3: CASSLVREVHYEQYF.

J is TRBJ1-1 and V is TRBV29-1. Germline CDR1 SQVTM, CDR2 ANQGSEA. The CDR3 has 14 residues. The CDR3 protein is CSVCKSTLLTEAFF.

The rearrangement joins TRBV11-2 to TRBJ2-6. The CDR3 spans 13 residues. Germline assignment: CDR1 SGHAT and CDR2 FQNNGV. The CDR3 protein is CASSRPGANVLTF.